Presented here are 30 T cell receptor beta chains from one specimen sequenced in a study of T cell responses to AZD1222 COVID-19 vaccine. The assay was immunoSEQ multiplex PCR, and TCRdb's table has in-frame clones only and misses some. The sample includes over 90,000 clones, roughly 80% seen only once; the top ten take more than 15%. The sample in question was peripheral blood, obtained on day 0 of AZD1222 vaccination. The receptors were gathered from an adult in good health.

The chain carries TRBV29-1 and TRBJ2-3; D not resolved. The germline gives CDR1 SQVTM, CDR2 ANQGSEA. The CDR3 covers 14 residues. V lost 8 bases to trimming and J lost 0 bases, with 15 bases between them. The DNA for the CDR3 is TGCAGCCTGAGGAAGACGGGTAGCACAGATACGCAGTATTTT. This sequence encodes CSLRKTGSTDTQYF.

J is TRBJ2-1 and V is TRBV7-5; the tabulated D call, TRBD2, remains unverified against the DNA. TRBV7-5 is a listed pseudogene. This CDR3 spans 14 amino acids. The CDR3 loop reads CARSLEPPGNEQFF. The CDR3 bases are TGTGCCAGAAGCTTAGAGCCCCCGGGCAATGAGCAGTTCTTC.

This chain connects TRBV5-8 to TRBJ1-6, with TRBD1 as a possible D gene (6 bases). The CDR3 is made up of 15 amino acids. The germline V gene has CDR1 SGHTS and CDR2 YDEGEE. Trimming left V 3 bases short and J 7 bases short, with 14 bases between. The CDR3: CASSSDRMLNSPLHF. CDR3 bases: TGTGCCAGCAGCTCGGACAGAATGTTAAATTCACCCCTCCACTTT.

The chain employs TRBV19 and TRBJ1-5, with a tentative D call TRBD1 (6 bases). CDR1 is LNHDA and CDR2 is SQIVND in the germline V gene (reference sequence). V was pared by 0 bases and J by 7 bases, with 13 bases between. This CDR3 spans 15 amino acids. The CDR3 spells CASSIEGYRVQPQHF. The CDR3 bases are TGTGCCAGTAGTATAGAGGGTTACAGGGTACAGCCCCAGCATTTT.

This chain joins TRBV10-1 and TRBJ2-2, with D maybe TRBD1 (5 bases). The germline V gene has CDR1 WNHNN and CDR2 SYGVQD (reference sequence). The CDR3 has 14 residues. V was shortened by 0 bases and J by 5 bases, with 7 bases between the two germline ends. This CDR3 reads CASSESAGTGELFF. CDR3 DNA: TGCGCCAGCAGTGAGTCGGCAGGGACCGGGGAGCTGTTTTTT.

A note on this clone: One end of the junction varies from germline; a read error may be responsible. The chain uses TRBV2 and TRBJ2-5; 8 bases are a match to TRBD1. Per the germline V gene, CDR1 is SNHLY and CDR2 is FYNNEI. CDR3 length: 13 amino acids. The CDR3 DNA is TGTGCCAGCAGTGAATGGGGACAGGACCCCGCGAACTTC. It specifies CASSEWGQDPANF.

The rearrangement links TRBV5-1 to TRBJ2-5, with 9 bases aligning to TRBD1. V lost 3 bases and J lost 7; bases outside the gene matches: 10. Germline assignment: CDR1 SGHRS and CDR2 YFSETQ. The CDR3 contains 15 residues. In DNA form, the CDR3 reads TGCGCCAGCAGCTATGGGACAGGGTTGCTGGGGACCCAGTACTTC. Amino acids: CASSYGTGLLGTQYF.

This clone was seen many times. The J gene is TRBJ1-1, the V gene TRBV28; possibly TRBD1 for D (6 bases). The germline V gene has CDR1 MDHEN and CDR2 SYDVKM. V lost 4 bases, J lost 4 bases, and 10 bases lay in between. This CDR3 has 13 amino acids. In nucleotides, the CDR3 is TGTGCCAGCAGTTACAGGGCTGGCACTGAAGCTTTCTTT. Its protein product is CASSYRAGTEAFF.

The V call is TRBV9, the J call TRBJ1-5, with 8 bases matching TRBD1. Germline-derived CDR1 and CDR2 are SGDLS and YYNGEE. V trimming: 3 bases; J trimming: 2 bases; junction bases outside the gene matches: 4. The CDR3 contains 15 residues. The chain's CDR3 is CASSAHRGGNQPQHF. The CDR3 DNA is TGTGCCAGCAGCGCCCACAGGGGGGGCAATCAGCCCCAGCATTTT.

The J gene is TRBJ1-5, the V gene TRBV28, with D unclear. V lost 5 bases, J lost 5 bases, and 7 bases lay in between. The CDR3 is 12 amino acids. Germline assignment: CDR1 MDHEN and CDR2 SYDVKM. CDR3 nucleotides: TGTGCCAGCAGTCCCGCCCATCAGCCCCAGCATTTT. Protein product: CASSPAHQPQHF.

The gene calls are TRBV9 and TRBJ2-2; perhaps TRBD1 as D (6 bases). V shed 3 bases and J shed 0 bases, with 12 bases lying between them. The CDR3 is 16 amino acids. The germline V gene encodes CDR1 SGDLS and CDR2 YYNGEE. CDR3 sequence (DNA): TGTGCCAGCAGCGCAGGGGCCGGGACGAACACCGGGGAGCTGTTTTTT. Translation: CASSAGAGTNTGELFF.

This chain uses TRBV18 with TRBJ2-1; TRBD2 aligns across 8 bases. With 3 bases clipped from V and 7 bases from J, the junction kept 11 bases outside the gene matches. Looked up from germline, CDR1 is KGHSH and CDR2 is LQKENI. The CDR3 runs to 16 residues. The DNA for the CDR3 is TGTGCCAGCTCACCTCCCGGGAGGGGTGCTAGGAATGAGCAGTTCTTC. Its protein product is CASSPPGRGARNEQFF.

The chain is built from TRBV5-1 and TRBJ2-1; 13 nucleotides line up with TRBD2. The CDR3 runs 15 residues. From germline, CDR1 is SGHRS and CDR2 YFSETQ. The V segment lost 5 bases and the J segment 4 bases; nucleotides outside the gene matches: 3. The CDR3 sequence is CASSSTSGGYNEQFF. Here the CDR3 DNA reads TGCGCCAGCAGTTCGACTAGCGGGGGGTACAATGAGCAGTTCTTC.

This clone showed up just a few times. The chain recombines TRBV9 with TRBJ1-6; the D is unclear. This CDR3 is 15 amino acids long. V was pared by 3 bases and J by 5 bases, with 12 bases between. Germline V lookup: CDR1 SGDLS, CDR2 YYNGEE. CDR3 region: CASSARADNNSPLHF. The CDR3 coding sequence is TGTGCCAGCAGCGCGCGCGCAGATAATAATTCACCCCTCCACTTT.

The chain employs TRBV9 and TRBJ1-5, with D possibly matching TRBD1 (6 bases). Trimming took 4 bases from V and 3 from J, leaving 11 bases between them. Germline V gene sequence: CDR1 SGDLS, CDR2 YYNGEE. The CDR3 length is 14 residues. CDR3 loop: CASSLRDNNQPQHF. The CDR3 nucleotides read TGTGCCAGCAGCCTCCGGGACAACAATCAGCCCCAGCATTTT.

This sequence joins TRBV6-5 and TRBJ1-1, with TRBD1 matching 9 bases. Germline V CDR1 and CDR2: MNHEY, SVGAGI. This CDR3 has 15 residues. Trimming cost V 0 bases and J 5 bases; bases outside gene matches: 4. The CDR3 nucleotides read TGTGCCAGCAGTTACTCTGGACAGGGGTGGACTGAAGCTTTCTTT. Translation gives CASSYSGQGWTEAFF.

The V call is TRBV24-1, the J call TRBJ1-6; D unclear. Germline CDR1 is KGHDR and CDR2 is SFDVKD. The CDR3 covers 17 residues. Trimming removed 4 bases from V and 5 bases from J, with 17 bases in between. The CDR3 bases are TGTGCCACCAGTGACAAGACACGACGGATACATAATTCACCCCTCCACTTT. Its protein is CATSDKTRRIHNSPLHF.

The chain employs TRBV6-4 and TRBJ1-2, with no clear D. Germline V gene data show CDR1 as MRHNA and CDR2 as SNTAGT. CDR3 length: 14 amino acids. Trimming shortened V by 6 bases and J by 4 bases, and 15 bases separated the two germline ends. DNA of the CDR3: TGTGCCAGCAGCCCGGGGAGCGGCGGCTATGGCTACACCTTC. It yields the protein CASSPGSGGYGYTF.

This chain joins TRBV6-1 and TRBJ2-1; D ambiguous. CDR1 and CDR2 from the germline V gene are MNHNS and SASEGT. V was shortened by 4 bases and J by 5 bases, with 18 bases between the two germline ends. This CDR3 comprises 16 residues. CDR3 protein: CASSGRKVPFNNEQFF. DNA of the CDR3: TGTGCCAGCAGTGGCCGGAAGGTCCCCTTTAACAATGAGCAGTTCTTC.

The V call is TRBV5-1, the J call TRBJ2-1; no reliable D call. Germline lookup yields CDR1 SGHRS and CDR2 YFSETQ. The CDR3 length is 15 residues. Trimming removed 0 bases from V and 2 bases from J, with 9 bases in between. The CDR3 loop is CASSLGVEPYNEQFF. In DNA form, the CDR3 reads TGCGCCAGCAGCTTGGGGGTGGAACCCTACAATGAGCAGTTCTTC.

The chain recombines TRBV2 with TRBJ1-6; D is perhaps TRBD1 (6 bases). Germline-derived CDR1 and CDR2 are SNHLY and FYNNEI. The ends were cut back, 4 bases at V and 7 bases at J, with 14 bases in the middle. This CDR3 region has 15 residues. The CDR3 coding sequence is TGTGCCAGCAGTGCCGAGGGACATGACAATTCACCCCTCCACTTT. Its protein is CASSAEGHDNSPLHF.

There are a few counts of this clone. The V call is TRBV5-4, the J call TRBJ2-7; D unclear. V lost 1 base, J lost 11 bases, and 10 bases lay in between. The CDR3 covers 11 residues. Germline V lookup: CDR1 SGHNT, CDR2 YYREEE (reference sequence). The CDR3 protein is CASSLSGVEYF. CDR3 bases: TGTGCCAGCAGCTTGTCAGGAGTAGAGTACTTC.

The chain employs TRBV5-1 and TRBJ2-6; 7 bases are shared with TRBD2. Trimming at V came to 0 bases and at J to 4 bases, leaving 7 bases not matched to a gene. The CDR3 is 17 amino acids. The germline V gene encodes CDR1 SGHRS and CDR2 YFSETQ. The CDR3 here is CASSLAPGGGGANVLTF. The CDR3 DNA is TGCGCCAGCAGCTTGGCCCCGGGGGGAGGAGGGGCCAACGTCCTGACTTTC.

The chain links TRBV7-8 to TRBJ2-2, with D uncertain. This CDR3 has 14 amino acids. Trimming cost V 4 bases and J 6 bases, with 12 bases left between them. CDR1 and CDR2 from the germline V gene are SGHVS and FQNEAQ. In DNA form, the CDR3 reads TGTGCCAGCAGCTCCCCCCGTCCGGCCGGGGAGCTGTTTTTT. The encoded protein is CASSSPRPAGELFF.

The rearrangement uses TRBV19 and TRBJ2-3; 9 bases match TRBD1. V lost 2 bases to trimming and J lost 2 bases; unmatched junction nucleotides: 5. This CDR3 is built from 16 residues. Germline V gives CDR1 LNHDA, CDR2 SQIVND (reference sequence). The CDR3 nucleotides are TGTGCCAGTAGTATATGGCGGGACAGGGACACAGATACGCAGTATTTT. This encodes CASSIWRDRDTDTQYF.

The chain is built from TRBV28 and TRBJ2-7; no firm D call. This CDR3 region has 13 residues. Germline lookup yields CDR1 MDHEN and CDR2 SYDVKM. Trimming removed 6 bases from V and 2 bases from J, with 11 bases in between. The CDR3 bases are TGTGCCAGCAGGGAACGGGCAACCTACGAGCAGTACTTC. Protein: CASRERATYEQYF.

The gene calls are TRBV27 and TRBJ1-5; D not certain. The length of the CDR3 is 12 residues. Germline CDR1 reads MNHEY; CDR2 reads SMNVEV (reference sequence). Trimming removed 3 bases at V and 4 bases at J, with 4 bases between. The CDR3 reads CASSFLNQPQHF. The CDR3 bases are TGTGCCAGCAGTTTTTTGAATCAGCCCCAGCATTTT.

The chain uses TRBV4-1 and TRBJ1-6, with 9 bases lining up with TRBD1. Germline V gene sequence: CDR1 MGHRA, CDR2 YSYEKL. Trimming cost V 0 bases and J 7 bases; bases outside gene matches: 4. CDR3 length: 16 residues. CDR3 loop: CASSQDTGGGNSPLHF. For the CDR3, the DNA is TGCGCCAGCAGCCAAGATACAGGGGGCGGAAATTCACCCCTCCACTTT.

This sequence joins TRBV11-3 and TRBJ2-4; D gene uncertain. CDR3 length: 16 residues. Germline V CDR1 and CDR2: SGHNT, YENEEA. Trimming pared 1 base from V and 7 bases from J, leaving 17 bases between. The CDR3 reads CASSLGLGARRNIQYF. The CDR3 coding sequence is TGTGCCAGCAGCTTAGGGCTGGGCGCCCGTCGGAACATTCAGTACTTC. The full variable domain, its missing parts supplied by reference TRBV11-3 and TRBJ2-4, is EAGVVQSPRYKIIEKKQPVAFWCNPISGHNTLYWYLQNLGQGPELLIRYENEEAVDDSQLPKDRFSAERLKGVDSTLKIQPAELGDSAVYLCASSLGLGARRNIQYFGAGTRLSVL.

This chain links TRBV15 with TRBJ2-1; D is undetermined. The CDR3 contains 13 residues. The germline V gene encodes CDR1 LNHNV and CDR2 YYDKDF (reference sequence). Deletions cut 2 bases from V and 3 bases from J, with 5 bases between. CDR3 amino acids: CATSRKNYNEQFF. CDR3 nucleotides: TGTGCCACCAGCAGAAAAAACTACAATGAGCAGTTCTTC.